This paragraph reports one T cell receptor beta chain. The antigen is not known. MiXCR, run by TCRdb on the 5' RACE reads, gives a single entry per CDR3 protein. The profile shows hundreds of thousands of distinct CDR3 sequences, roughly an eighth of them singletons. The CDR3 covers 14 residues. From germline, CDR1 is LGHNA and CDR2 YNFKEQ. V lost 1 base and J lost 6, with 9 bases in between. These data are taken from a study of identical twins. Study results and caveats: Models came in too low on out-of-frame TCR alpha sharing in monozygotic twins.

These data also featured in a second study, about yellow fever vaccine responses in identical twins. That study reports: Twins reportedly showed a vaccine T cell response that seemed partly convergent and partly personalized.

The chain is built from TRBV4-2 and TRBJ2-2, with unresolved D. The TCR comes from a woman in her late teens or twenties in good health. Material: PBMCs. CDR3: CASSQGRLAGELFF. The CDR3 region has the DNA TGTGCCAGCAGCCAAGGGCGATTGGCCGGGGAGCTGTTTTTT.